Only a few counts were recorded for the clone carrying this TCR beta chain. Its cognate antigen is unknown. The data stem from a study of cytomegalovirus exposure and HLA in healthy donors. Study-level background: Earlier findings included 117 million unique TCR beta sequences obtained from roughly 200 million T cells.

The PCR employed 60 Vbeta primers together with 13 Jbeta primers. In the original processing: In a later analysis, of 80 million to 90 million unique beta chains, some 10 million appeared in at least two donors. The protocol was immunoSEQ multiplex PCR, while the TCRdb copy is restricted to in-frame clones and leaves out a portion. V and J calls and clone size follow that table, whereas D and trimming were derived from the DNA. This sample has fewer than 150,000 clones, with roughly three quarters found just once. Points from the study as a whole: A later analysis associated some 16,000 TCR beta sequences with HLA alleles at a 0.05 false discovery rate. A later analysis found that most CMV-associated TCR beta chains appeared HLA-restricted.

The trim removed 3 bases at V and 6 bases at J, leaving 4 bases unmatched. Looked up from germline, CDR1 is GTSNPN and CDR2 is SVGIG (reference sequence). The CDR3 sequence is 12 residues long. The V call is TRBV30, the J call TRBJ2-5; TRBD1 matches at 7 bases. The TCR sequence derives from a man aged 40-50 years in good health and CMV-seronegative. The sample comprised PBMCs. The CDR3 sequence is CAWRGQQQTQYF. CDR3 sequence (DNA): TGTGCCTGGAGGGGACAGCAGCAGACCCAGTACTTC.